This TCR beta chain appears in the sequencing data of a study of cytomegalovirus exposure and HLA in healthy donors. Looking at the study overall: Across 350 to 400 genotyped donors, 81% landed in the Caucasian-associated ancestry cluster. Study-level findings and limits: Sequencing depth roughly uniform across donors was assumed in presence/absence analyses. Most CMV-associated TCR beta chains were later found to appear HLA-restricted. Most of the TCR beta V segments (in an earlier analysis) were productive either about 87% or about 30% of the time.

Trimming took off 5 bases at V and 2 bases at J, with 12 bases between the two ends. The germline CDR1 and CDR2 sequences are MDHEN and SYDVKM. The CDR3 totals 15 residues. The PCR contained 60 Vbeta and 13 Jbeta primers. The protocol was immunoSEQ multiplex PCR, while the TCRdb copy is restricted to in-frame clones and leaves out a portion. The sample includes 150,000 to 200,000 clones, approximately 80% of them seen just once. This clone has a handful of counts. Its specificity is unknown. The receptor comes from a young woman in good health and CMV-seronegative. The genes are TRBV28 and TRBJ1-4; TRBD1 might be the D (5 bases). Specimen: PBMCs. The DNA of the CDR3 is TGTGCCAGCAGTAATTCAGGGTGGACTAATGAAAAACTGTTTTTT. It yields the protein CASSNSGWTNEKLFF.